Following are 18 T cell receptor beta chains from one sample sequenced in a study of somatic mutations in cytotoxic T cells in rheumatoid arthritis. The protocol was immunoSEQ multiplex PCR, while the TCRdb copy is restricted to in-frame clones and leaves out a portion. The profile shows about 18,000 clones, approximately 84% of them singletons. Sequences were obtained from CD8+ T cells sorted from blood. The receptors originated from an adult with rheumatoid arthritis.

V usage is TRBV19 and J usage is TRBJ2-3; D is undetermined. Trimming shortened V by 5 bases and J by 2 bases, and 5 bases separated the two germline ends. The CDR3 consists of 12 residues. The germline V gene encodes CDR1 LNHDA and CDR2 SQIVND (reference sequence). DNA of the CDR3: TGTGCCAGTAGTGTAAACACAGATACGCAGTATTTT. As protein: CASSVNTDTQYF.

The V call is TRBV18, the J call TRBJ2-1, with D uncertain. There are 14 residues in the CDR3. Germline V gene data show CDR1 as KGHSH and CDR2 as LQKENI. Between the trimmed V and J ends, which lost 1 base and 0 bases, there was a span of 4 bases. CDR3 nucleotide sequence: TGTGCCAGCTCACCACAGGCCTCCTACAATGAGCAGTTCTTC. This gives the protein CASSPQASYNEQFF.

This clone ranks as medium-sized. The rearrangement links TRBV19 to TRBJ1-1; no reliable D call. There are 13 residues in the CDR3. Trimming left V 4 bases short and J 2 bases short, with 8 bases between. Looked up from germline, CDR1 is LNHDA and CDR2 is SQIVND (reference sequence). The CDR3 protein is CASSTTENTEAFF. As DNA, the CDR3 is TGTGCCAGTAGTACAACAGAAAACACTGAAGCTTTCTTT.

The V gene is TRBV5-6, the J gene TRBJ1-6; 10 bases agree with TRBD1. Germline V gene data show CDR1 as SGHDT and CDR2 as YYEEEE. Trimming removed 7 bases from V and 5 bases from J; junction bases left unmatched: 3. This CDR3 contains 14 residues. CDR3 nucleotides: TGTGCCAGCCACGGACAGGGGGATAATTCACCCCTCCACTTT. Residues: CASHGQGDNSPLHF. Filled out from reference TRBV5-6 and TRBJ1-6, the complete variable domain reads DAGVTQSPTHLIKTRGQQVTLRCSPKSGHDTVSWYQQALGQGPQFIFQYYEEEERQRGNFPDRFSGHQFPNYSSELNVNALLLGDSALYLCASHGQGDNSPLHFGNGTRLTVT.

The chain links TRBV4-2 to TRBJ1-5, with D hard to call. CDR3 size: 16 residues. V was pared by 0 bases and J by 3 bases, with 12 bases between. The germline CDR1 and CDR2 sequences are LGHNA and YNFKEQ. The CDR3 spells CASSQEKGRINQPQHF. In nucleotides, the CDR3 is TGTGCCAGCAGCCAAGAAAAGGGCAGGATCAATCAGCCCCAGCATTTT.

The genes are TRBV4-1 and TRBJ2-5; D gene ambiguous. The V gene's germline CDR1 is MGHRA and CDR2 YSYEKL. V lost 7 bases and J lost 1, with 16 bases in between. The CDR3 runs to 15 residues. The CDR3 nucleotides read TGCGCCAGCAACTTGTACTGGGAATCCCAAGAGACCCAGTACTTC. Amino acids: CASNLYWESQETQYF.

Sample share makes this clone medium-sized. The chain uses TRBV6-5 and TRBJ1-1, with a possible D match to TRBD1 (5 bases). The CDR3 runs 13 residues. The germline V gene encodes CDR1 MNHEY and CDR2 SVGAGI. Trimming took 4 bases from V and 5 from J, leaving 11 bases between them. The CDR3, as DNA: TGTGCCAGCAGTTGGGGGGAAAGGACTGAAGCTTTCTTT. The encoded protein is CASSWGERTEAFF.

The CDR3 region is CATRDRTSYEQYF. DNA for the CDR3: TGTGCCACCAGGGACAGGACCTCCTACGAGCAGTACTTC. The chain uses TRBV27 and TRBJ2-7; 8 bases align to TRBD1. Germline V gene data show CDR1 as MNHEY and CDR2 as SMNVEV (reference sequence). The J segment lost 0 bases and the V segment lost 10 bases, leaving 5 bases of the junction unmatched. This CDR3 is 13 amino acids long.

The V and J genes are TRBV4-1 and TRBJ2-3; 7 positions match TRBD2. With V trimmed by 1 base and J by 2 bases, 6 bases remained unmatched. The CDR3 loop spans 16 amino acids. The germline V gene encodes CDR1 MGHRA and CDR2 YSYEKL. For the CDR3, the DNA is TGCGCCAGCAGCCAAGCGTGGCGGGGGATCACAGATACGCAGTATTTT. Translation: CASSQAWRGITDTQYF.

V and J are TRBV10-2 and TRBJ1-1; D might be TRBD1 (6 bases). Germline V gives CDR1 WSHSY, CDR2 SAAADI. The V gene lost 2 bases and the J gene lost 3 bases, with 7 bases spanning the gap. The CDR3 contains 13 residues. The CDR3 region is CASSEGTYTEAFF. For the CDR3, the DNA is TGCGCCAGCAGTGAGGGGACATACACTGAAGCTTTCTTT.

The chain carries TRBV5-6 and TRBJ2-7; D remains ambiguous. Germline-derived CDR1 and CDR2 are SGHDT and YYEEEE. The V and J ends lost 1 base and 0 bases respectively, with 11 bases between them. The CDR3 is made up of 15 amino acids. In DNA form, the CDR3 reads TGTGCCAGCAGCTTGAAACAGAGGAGCTCCTACGAGCAGTACTTC. This sequence encodes CASSLKQRSSYEQYF.

This sequence joins TRBV30 and TRBJ1-3; tentatively, D is TRBD1 (5 bases). In germline, CDR1 is GTSNPN, CDR2 SVGIG (reference sequence). CDR3 length: 15 residues. The V and J ends lost 5 bases and 4 bases respectively, with 18 bases between them. The chain's CDR3 is CAWFTRGGSGNTIYF. CDR3 in DNA: TGTGCCTGGTTCACCCGTGGGGGATCAGGAAACACCATATATTTT.

The chain recombines TRBV27 with TRBJ2-7; D ambiguous. Germline V lookup: CDR1 MNHEY, CDR2 SMNVEV (reference sequence). V dropped 2 bases and J dropped 3 bases, with 14 bases sitting between them. The CDR3 sequence is 15 residues long. CDR3 protein: CASSLAGPHLYEQYF. CDR3 DNA: TGTGCCAGCAGTTTAGCCGGGCCCCACCTCTACGAGCAGTACTTC.

Written as DNA, the CDR3 is TGTGCCAGCAGTGTCCTAGCGGGAGAGGTTGGCGAGCAGTTCTTC. Amino acids: CASSVLAGEVGEQFF. The chain is built from TRBV6-4 and TRBJ2-1; 10 bases are a match to TRBD2. This CDR3 is built from 15 residues. Losses at the gene ends were 4 bases for V and 10 bases for J; bases not matched to a gene: 10. CDR1 MRHNA and CDR2 SNTAGT come from the germline V gene.

The V and J genes are TRBV27 and TRBJ1-1; 7 nucleotides align to TRBD1. The CDR3 length is 13 residues. J was trimmed by 5 bases and V by 5 bases; bases with no gene match: 5. The germline CDR1 and CDR2 sequences are MNHEY and SMNVEV (reference sequence). CDR3 sequence (DNA): TGTGCCAGCAGTCAACAGGGGTGGACTGAAGCTTTCTTT. This gives the protein CASSQQGWTEAFF.

V is TRBV30 and J is TRBJ1-1, with D unresolved. Germline V gives CDR1 GTSNPN, CDR2 SVGIG (reference sequence). The germline V and J ends were trimmed by 5 bases and 4 bases, with 14 bases remaining between them. The CDR3 is 13 residues long. This CDR3 is CAWVTELGTEAFF. The DNA of the CDR3 is TGTGCCTGGGTGACGGAATTGGGCACTGAAGCTTTCTTT.

V and J are TRBV14 and TRBJ2-1, with D possibly being TRBD1 or TRBD2 (5 bases each). Germline CDR1 and CDR2: SGHDN and FVKESK. The CDR3 contains 11 residues. V was shortened by 1 base and J by 10 bases, with 5 bases between the two germline ends. As DNA, the CDR3 is TGTGCCAGCAGCCAAGGGGGGGAGCAGTTCTTC. Translated: CASSQGGEQFF.

The CDR3 protein is CASSATGFQPQHF. The DNA for the CDR3 is TGTGCCAGCAGCGCGACAGGGTTTCAGCCCCAGCATTTT. This chain links TRBV2 with TRBJ1-5; 7 nucleotides align to TRBD1. Germline-derived CDR1 and CDR2 are SNHLY and FYNNEI. The CDR3 loop spans 13 amino acids. The J segment lost 6 bases and the V segment lost 6 bases, leaving 5 bases of the junction unmatched.